The 22 T cell receptor beta chains presented below share a single source sample, sequenced in a study of cytomegalovirus exposure and HLA in healthy donors. PCR involved 60 Vbeta and 13 Jbeta primers. TCRdb's copy holds only in-frame clones and misses some; the assay was immunoSEQ multiplex PCR. The top ten hold 1% to 1.5% of the sample, which has under 200,000 clones, 81% seen once. Sequencing was carried out using PBMCs. These receptors were collected from a man in his fifties in good health and CMV-seropositive.

There are a few counts of this clone. The CDR3, as DNA: TGTGCCAGCAGCGTAGTCCAGGGCCCTCCGTTCTTC. Protein product: CASSVVQGPPFF. The V gene is TRBV9, the J gene TRBJ2-1, with a possible D match to TRBD1 (5 bases). Germline V gene data show CDR1 as SGDLS and CDR2 as YYNGEE. V was cut by 0 bases and J by 15 bases, with 13 bases left in between. CDR3 length equals 12 residues.

The V call is TRBV6-6, the J call TRBJ2-7; 9 nucleotides agree with TRBD1. This CDR3 is 16 amino acids long. After removal of 0 bases from V and 1 base from J, the junction contained 4 bases not matched to a gene. Germline V CDR1 and CDR2: MNHNY, SVGAGI (reference sequence). The CDR3 DNA follows: TGTGCCAGCAGTTACTCGACGGGACAGGGATCCTACGAGCAGTACTTC. Encoded protein: CASSYSTGQGSYEQYF.

J is TRBJ2-4 and V is TRBV7-9; D is possibly TRBD2 (5 bases). This CDR3 is built from 16 residues. The germline CDR1 and CDR2 sequences are SEHNR and FQNEAQ (reference sequence). The V gene lost 1 base and the J gene lost 1 base, with 11 bases spanning the gap. The CDR3 is CASSLGVGVAKNIQYF. The CDR3, as DNA: TGTGCCAGCAGCTTAGGGGTGGGAGTTGCCAAAAACATTCAGTACTTC.

Regarding this clone: Mismatch with germline at one junction end may stem from a read error. The V and J genes are TRBV5-1 and TRBJ2-1, with D possibly matching TRBD1 (5 bases). This CDR3 spans 14 amino acids. Germline lookup yields CDR1 SGHRS and CDR2 YFSETQ. DNA of the CDR3: TGCGCCAGCAGCTTGACGACAGAATACAACGAGCAGTTCTTC. Protein product: CASSLTTEYNEQFF.

V usage is TRBV18 and J usage is TRBJ1-2, with D unresolved. Germline assignment: CDR1 KGHSH and CDR2 LQKENI. This CDR3 is 15 amino acids long. The V end was cut by 2 bases, the J end by 7 bases, with 17 bases between. The CDR3 DNA reads as TGTGCCAGCTCACCAGTGGAGGACTCTCTTACTGGCTACACCTTC. This sequence encodes CASSPVEDSLTGYTF.

The J gene is TRBJ2-4, the V gene TRBV2, with D tentatively TRBD2 (5 bases). This CDR3 has 14 amino acids. Germline lookup yields CDR1 SNHLY and CDR2 FYNNEI. V gave up 6 bases and J gave up 0 bases, with 9 bases separating them. CDR3 in DNA: TGTGCCAGCAGGGAGGCCCTAGCCAAAAACATTCAGTACTTC. It codes for CASREALAKNIQYF. Together with reference TRBV2 and TRBJ2-4, the CDR3 gives the full variable domain: EPEVTQTPSHQVTQMGQEVILRCVPISNHLYFYWYRQILGQKVEFLVSFYNNEISEKSEIFDDQFSVERPDGSNFTLKIRSTKLEDSAMYFCASREALAKNIQYFGAGTRLSVL.

V usage is TRBV7-2 and J usage is TRBJ2-1, with TRBD1 matching over 12 bases. Trimming at V came to 0 bases and at J to 6 bases, leaving 6 bases not matched to a gene. The CDR3 totals 17 residues. Germline assignment: CDR1 SGHTA and CDR2 FQGNSA. CDR3: CASSLAGGTGGINEQFF. The CDR3 DNA follows: TGTGCCAGCAGCTTAGCAGGGGGGACAGGGGGCATCAATGAGCAGTTCTTC.

The rearrangement uses TRBV14 and TRBJ1-4, with 10 bases lining up with TRBD1. The CDR3 is 15 amino acids. Trimming took 1 base from V and 7 from J; bases not matched to a gene: 3. Germline CDR1 is SGHDN and CDR2 is FVKESK. The CDR3 nucleotides are TGTGCCAGCAGCCAAGTGGGACAGGGGTTTGAAAAACTGTTTTTT. Its protein product is CASSQVGQGFEKLFF.

The chain joins TRBV5-5 to TRBJ2-7; D is perhaps TRBD2 (6 bases). V was pared by 4 bases and J by 4 bases, with 18 bases between. The germline V gene has CDR1 SGHKS and CDR2 YYEKEE (reference sequence). This CDR3 is built from 15 residues. The CDR3, as DNA: TGTGCCAGCAGCACAGGCGGGGACTTGCCTTACGAGCAGTACTTC. Translating it yields CASSTGGDLPYEQYF.

The chain carries TRBV5-6 and TRBJ1-1, with D perhaps TRBD1 (6 bases). The V gene's germline CDR1 is SGHDT and CDR2 YYEEEE. The germline V and J ends were trimmed by 0 bases and 7 bases, with 10 bases remaining between them. CDR3 size: 13 residues. This chain's CDR3 is CASSLVTGFEAFF. In DNA form, the CDR3 reads TGTGCCAGCAGCTTGGTAACAGGGTTTGAAGCTTTCTTT.

The chain combines TRBV30 with TRBJ2-3; 7 nucleotides agree with TRBD1. The CDR3 is 15 amino acids. The germline V gene has CDR1 GTSNPN and CDR2 SVGIG (reference sequence). With 4 bases clipped from V and 0 bases from J, the junction kept 7 bases outside the gene matches. CDR3 coding DNA: TGTGCCTGGACCGACAGGGTTGCTAGCACAGATACGCAGTATTTT. Its protein is CAWTDRVASTDTQYF.

In this sample, this clone turned up a few times. The V gene is TRBV4-2, the J gene TRBJ2-2; a weak D match, TRBD1 (6 bases). The V end was cut by 1 base, the J end by 3 bases, with 12 bases between. The CDR3 has 16 residues. Germline V gene sequence: CDR1 LGHNA, CDR2 YNFKEQ. The CDR3 sequence is CASSQVLQGHTGELFF. CDR3 coding DNA: TGTGCCAGCAGCCAAGTGTTACAGGGACACACCGGGGAGCTGTTTTTT.

This clone was observed a handful of times. The CDR3 DNA reads as TGTGCCAGCAGTATGACAGGGGTAGGTCAGCCCCAGCATTTT. Amino acids: CASSMTGVGQPQHF. This chain connects TRBV6-5 to TRBJ1-5; TRBD1 agrees at 8 bases. J was trimmed by 6 bases and V by 5 bases; bases with no gene match: 6. CDR3 length: 14 amino acids. From germline, CDR1 is MNHEY and CDR2 SVGAGI.

In this sample, this clone turned up once. The DNA for the CDR3 is TGTGCCAGCAGCTTGGTTCCAGGGGGCGCTGCCTATGGCTACACCTTC. It codes for CASSLVPGGAAYGYTF. The gene calls are TRBV7-2 and TRBJ1-2; 8 nucleotides agree with TRBD1. V shed 3 bases and J 4 bases; nucleotides not matched to a gene: 10. This CDR3 is built from 16 residues. Germline CDR1 reads SGHTA; CDR2 reads FQGNSA.

The chain links TRBV5-4 to TRBJ2-2; TRBD1 agrees at 7 bases. The CDR3 has 14 amino acids. The V gene's germline CDR1 is SGHNT and CDR2 YYREEE (reference sequence). V lost 4 bases, J lost 3 bases, and 3 bases stayed unmatched. This CDR3 is CASSTGQHTGELFF. The CDR3 nucleotides are TGTGCCAGCAGCACGGGACAGCACACCGGGGAGCTGTTTTTT.

V is TRBV7-6 and J is TRBJ2-5; D call uncertain. This CDR3 contains 11 residues. Germline V gene lookup returns CDR1 SGHVS and CDR2 FNYEAQ. Trimming shortened V by 4 bases and J by 2 bases, and 2 bases separated the two germline ends. Here the CDR3 reads CASSSQETQYF. The CDR3 DNA sequence: TGTGCCAGCAGCTCACAAGAGACCCAGTACTTC. Full variable domain (rest looked up from reference TRBV7-6 and TRBJ2-5): GAGVSQSPRYKVTKRGQDVALRCDPISGHVSLYWYRQALGQGPEFLTYFNYEAQQDKSGLPNDRFSAERPEGSISTLTIQRTEQRDSAMYRCASSSQETQYFGPGTRLLVL.

The V and J genes are TRBV6-5 and TRBJ2-3; 9 bases match TRBD1. With 6 bases clipped from V and 1 base from J, the junction kept 5 bases outside the gene matches. Per the germline V gene, CDR1 is MNHEY and CDR2 is SVGAGI. The CDR3 contains 15 residues. The CDR3 coding sequence is TGTGCCAGCAGAACCGGGGACAGGGGCACAGATACGCAGTATTTT. Its translation is CASRTGDRGTDTQYF.

The V and J genes are TRBV27 and TRBJ2-1; D gene ambiguous. V lost 6 bases to trimming and J lost 0 bases, with 15 bases between them. The CDR3 length is 16 residues. Germline V CDR1 and CDR2: MNHEY, SMNVEV (reference sequence). The CDR3 DNA reads as TGTGCCAGCAGCCCGGAAGCAGCGAGCTCCTACAATGAGCAGTTCTTC. Translated, it gives CASSPEAASSYNEQFF.

The rearrangement links TRBV2 to TRBJ2-7; TRBD2 aligns across 13 bases. V gave up 5 bases and J gave up 8 bases; unmatched junction bases: 6. The germline V gene has CDR1 SNHLY and CDR2 FYNNEI. The CDR3 runs 14 residues. The CDR3 protein is CASSQGTSGIKQYF. In DNA form, the CDR3 reads TGTGCCAGCAGTCAAGGGACTAGCGGGATCAAGCAGTACTTC.

This chain joins TRBV5-1 and TRBJ2-7; 8 positions match TRBD1. J gave up 2 bases and V 3 bases, and 7 bases lay outside the gene matches. The CDR3 spans 15 residues. Germline CDR1 SGHRS, CDR2 YFSETQ. The CDR3 DNA follows: TGCGCCAGCAGCTCCAGACAGGGGCGCGCCTACGAGCAGTACTTC. This translates into CASSSRQGRAYEQYF. The variable domain in full, completed from reference TRBV5-1 and TRBJ2-7, reads KAGVTQTPRYLIKTRGQQVTLSCSPISGHRSVSWYQQTPGQGLQFLFEYFSETQRNKGNFPGRFSGRQFSNSRSEMNVSTLELGDSALYLCASSSRQGRAYEQYFGPGTRLTVT.

This clone appeared a few times. This chain joins TRBV10-2 and TRBJ2-7; 14 bases are shared with TRBD2. J lost 7 bases, V lost 8 bases, and 10 bases had no gene match. The germline gives CDR1 WSHSY, CDR2 SAAADI. The CDR3 extends over 15 amino acids. CDR3 DNA: TGCGCCAGCGGACTAGCGGGGGGTGCCGTCCCGGAGCAGTACTTC. It encodes CASGLAGGAVPEQYF.

The chain combines TRBV25-1 with TRBJ1-5; D unresolved. CDR3 length: 16 amino acids. The germline V gene encodes CDR1 MGHDK and CDR2 SYGVNS. Trimming left V 1 base short and J 0 bases short, with 10 bases between. The CDR3 spells CASSESREPSNQPQHF. DNA for the CDR3: TGTGCCAGCAGTGAATCGAGGGAACCTAGCAATCAGCCCCAGCATTTT.